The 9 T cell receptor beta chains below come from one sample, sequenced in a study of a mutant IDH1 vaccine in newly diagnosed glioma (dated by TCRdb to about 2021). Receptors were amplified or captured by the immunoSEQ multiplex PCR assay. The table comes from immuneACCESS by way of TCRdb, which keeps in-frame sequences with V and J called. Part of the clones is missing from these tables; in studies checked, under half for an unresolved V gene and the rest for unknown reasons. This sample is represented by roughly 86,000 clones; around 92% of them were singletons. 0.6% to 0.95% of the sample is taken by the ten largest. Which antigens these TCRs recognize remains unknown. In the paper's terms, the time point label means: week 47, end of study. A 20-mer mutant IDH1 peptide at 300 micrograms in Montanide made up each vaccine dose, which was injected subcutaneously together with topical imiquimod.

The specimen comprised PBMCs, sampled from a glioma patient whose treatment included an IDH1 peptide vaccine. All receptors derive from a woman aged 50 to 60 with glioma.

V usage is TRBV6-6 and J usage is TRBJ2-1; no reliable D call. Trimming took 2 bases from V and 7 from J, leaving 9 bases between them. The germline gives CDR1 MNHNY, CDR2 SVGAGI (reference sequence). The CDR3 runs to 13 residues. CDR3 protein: CASSYDPVNEQFF. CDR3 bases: TGTGCCAGCAGTTACGATCCAGTGAATGAGCAGTTCTTC.

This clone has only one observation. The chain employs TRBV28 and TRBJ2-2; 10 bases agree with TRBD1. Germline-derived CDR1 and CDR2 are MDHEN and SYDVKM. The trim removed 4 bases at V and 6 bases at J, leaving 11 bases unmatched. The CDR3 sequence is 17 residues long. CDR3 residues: CASSSVSTGGAAGELFF. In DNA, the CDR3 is TGTGCCAGCAGTTCGGTTTCGACAGGGGGCGCGGCCGGGGAGCTGTTTTTT. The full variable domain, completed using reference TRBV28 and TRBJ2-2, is DVKVTQSSRYLVKRTGEKVFLECVQDMDHENMFWYRQDPGLGLRLIYFSYDVKMKEKGDIPEGYSVSREKKERFSLILESASTNQTSMYLCASSSVSTGGAAGELFFGEGSRLTVL.

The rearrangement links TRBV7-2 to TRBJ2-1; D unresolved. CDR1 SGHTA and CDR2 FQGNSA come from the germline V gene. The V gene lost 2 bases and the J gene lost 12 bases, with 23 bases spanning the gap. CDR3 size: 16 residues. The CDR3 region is CASSLSRLTLRSGQFF. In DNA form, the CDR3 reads TGTGCCAGCAGCTTAAGTCGTTTGACGTTACGGTCAGGGCAGTTCTTC.

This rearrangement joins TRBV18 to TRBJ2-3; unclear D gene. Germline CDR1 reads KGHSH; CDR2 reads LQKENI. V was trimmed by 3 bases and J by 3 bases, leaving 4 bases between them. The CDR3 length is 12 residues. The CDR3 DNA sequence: TGTGCCAGCTCACCTACGACAGATACGCAGTATTTT. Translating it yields CASSPTTDTQYF.

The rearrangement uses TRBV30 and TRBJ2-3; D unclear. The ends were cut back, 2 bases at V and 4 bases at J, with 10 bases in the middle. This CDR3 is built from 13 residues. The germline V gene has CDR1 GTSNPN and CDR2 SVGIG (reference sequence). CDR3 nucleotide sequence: TGTGCCTGGAGTCTCGGAGTTCCAGATACGCAGTATTTT. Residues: CAWSLGVPDTQYF.

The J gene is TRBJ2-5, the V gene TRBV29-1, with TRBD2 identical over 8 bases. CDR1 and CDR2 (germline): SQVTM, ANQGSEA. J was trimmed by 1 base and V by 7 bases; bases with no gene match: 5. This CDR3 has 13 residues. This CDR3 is CSARTSSQETQYF. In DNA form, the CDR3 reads TGCAGCGCCCGGACTAGCAGCCAAGAGACCCAGTACTTC. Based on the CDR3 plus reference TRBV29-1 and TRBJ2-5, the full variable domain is SAVISQKPSRDICQRGTSLTIQCQVDSQVTMMFWYRQQPGQSLTLIATANQGSEATYESGFVIDKFPISRPNLTFSTLTVSNMSPEDSSIYLCSARTSSQETQYFGPGTRLLVL.

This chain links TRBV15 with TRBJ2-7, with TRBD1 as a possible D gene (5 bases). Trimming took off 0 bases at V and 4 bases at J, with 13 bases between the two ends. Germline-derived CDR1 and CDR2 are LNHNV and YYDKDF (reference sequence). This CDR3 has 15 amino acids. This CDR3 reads CATSRDPGFLYEQYF. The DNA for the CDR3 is TGTGCCACCAGCAGAGATCCAGGGTTTTTATACGAGCAGTACTTC.

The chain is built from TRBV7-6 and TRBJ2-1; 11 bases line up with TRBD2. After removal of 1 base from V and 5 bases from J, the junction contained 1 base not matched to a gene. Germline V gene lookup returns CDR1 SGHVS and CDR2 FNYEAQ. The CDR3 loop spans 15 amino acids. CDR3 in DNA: TGTGCCAGCAGCTTAGTAGCGGGAGGGAACAATGAGCAGTTCTTC. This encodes CASSLVAGGNNEQFF.

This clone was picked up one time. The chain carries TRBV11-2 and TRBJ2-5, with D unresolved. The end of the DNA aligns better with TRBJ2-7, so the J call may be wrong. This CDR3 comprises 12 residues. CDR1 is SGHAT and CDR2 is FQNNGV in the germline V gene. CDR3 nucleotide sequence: TGTGCCAGCAGCTTAGGCAGCTACGAGCAGTACTTC. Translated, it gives CASSLGSYEQYF.